The 32 T cell receptor beta chains presented below share a single source sample, sequenced in a study of neurological immune-mediated disorders. TCRdb re-called the 5' RACE reads through MiXCR, storing one row per CDR3 protein. Of roughly 27,000 distinct CDR3 sequences in the sample, approximately 2.7% are singletons; the top ten hold about 2.3%. Input material: PBMCs. The receptors come from a woman aged 45-65 years with multiple sclerosis.

Sample share makes this clonotype medium-sized (0.01 to 0.1%). This chain uses TRBV5-1 with TRBJ2-5; D is unclear. There are 15 residues in the CDR3. Between the trimmed V and J ends, which lost 3 bases and 0 bases, there was a span of 12 bases. The V gene's germline CDR1 is SGHRS and CDR2 YFSETQ. The CDR3 spells CASSSDRGYQETQYF. The CDR3 region has the DNA TGCGCCAGCAGCTCGGACCGCGGATACCAAGAGACCCAGTACTTC.

This clonotype was observed many times. The chain joins TRBV5-6 to TRBJ1-5, with D unclear. Germline V lookup: CDR1 SGHDT, CDR2 YYEEEE. V was cut by 3 bases and J by 2 bases, with 12 bases left in between. The CDR3 runs to 15 residues. This chain's CDR3 is CASSSRIAGNQPQHF. The CDR3 DNA is TGTGCCAGCAGCTCCCGAATCGCGGGCAATCAGCCCCAGCATTTT.

At least ten counts were recorded for this clonotype. The rearrangement links TRBV2 to TRBJ2-1; tentatively, D is TRBD1 (6 bases). The CDR3 is 12 residues long. V lost 7 bases and J 9 bases, leaving 13 bases between the germline ends. Germline values: CDR1 SNHLY, CDR2 FYNNEI. CDR3 amino acids: CASTNARGEQFF. CDR3 DNA: TGTGCCAGCACCAACGCCAGGGGTGAGCAGTTCTTC.

This clonotype was detected ten times or more. The chain links TRBV2 to TRBJ2-7; 10 bases line up with TRBD2. V dropped 6 bases and J dropped 7; count of bases not matched to a gene: 9. This CDR3 is 14 amino acids long. Germline loops: CDR1 SNHLY, CDR2 FYNNEI. In nucleotides, the CDR3 is TGTGCCAGCAGGGGGCTAGCGGGAGTTCATGAGCAGTACTTC. Amino acid sequence: CASRGLAGVHEQYF.

The table lists this clonotype with many counts. The rearrangement links TRBV3-1 to TRBJ1-4; maybe TRBD1 (5 bases). V dropped 6 bases and J dropped 8 bases, with 13 bases sitting between them. The CDR3 spans 13 residues. Germline lookup yields CDR1 LGHDT and CDR2 YNNKEL (reference sequence). Here the CDR3 DNA reads TGTGCCAGCAGTTACAGGTCGGGAGAAAAACTGTTTTTT. Translated: CASSYRSGEKLFF.

This clonotype was recorded at least ten times. The chain combines TRBV4-1 with TRBJ1-1; tentatively, D is TRBD1 (6 bases). Trimming cost V 1 base and J 1 base, with 13 bases left between them. Germline V gene sequence: CDR1 MGHRA, CDR2 YSYEKL. The CDR3 has 16 amino acids. CDR3 in DNA: TGCGCCAGCAGCCAAGTTCTAGGACAGACGAACACTGAAGCTTTCTTT. Residues: CASSQVLGQTNTEAFF.

This clonotype was found many times. The V gene is TRBV11-2, the J gene TRBJ2-1, with no clear D. The CDR3 loop spans 16 amino acids. Germline loops: CDR1 SGHAT, CDR2 FQNNGV. Trimming pared 2 bases from V and 2 bases from J, leaving 13 bases between. Here the CDR3 reads CASSLSGTPPYNEQFF. For the CDR3, the DNA is TGTGCCAGCAGCTTATCGGGTACTCCACCCTACAATGAGCAGTTCTTC.

In its sample, this clonotype was seen a few times. The chain is built from TRBV5-1 and TRBJ2-2; tentatively, D is TRBD2 (5 bases). The germline CDR1 and CDR2 sequences are SGHRS and YFSETQ. V lost 0 bases, J lost 2 bases, and 11 bases lay in between. The CDR3 runs to 16 residues. CDR3 nucleotides: TGCGCCAGCAGCTTGGCTCTTACGGGAAACACCGGGGAGCTGTTTTTT. It translates to CASSLALTGNTGELFF.

Ten or more counts support this clonotype. This rearrangement joins TRBV20-1 to TRBJ2-1; TRBD2 is a possible D gene (5 bases). V lost 1 base, J lost 5 bases, and 9 bases lay in between. In germline, CDR1 is DFQATT, CDR2 SNEGSKA (reference sequence). The CDR3 length is 13 residues. CDR3 amino acids: CSARGDYNNEQFF. CDR3 DNA: TGCAGTGCTAGAGGTGACTACAACAATGAGCAGTTCTTC.

A few counts support this clonotype. The CDR3 does not close with the conserved phenylalanine or tryptophan, likely indicating a read error. V is TRBV29-1 and J is TRBJ1-2; D remains ambiguous. Germline V gene data show CDR1 as SQVTM and CDR2 as ANQGSEA. The CDR3 is made up of 10 amino acids. The V and J ends lost 3 bases and 6 bases respectively, with 5 bases between them. CDR3 amino acids: CSVDTDGYTN. Written as DNA, the CDR3 is TGCAGCGTTGACACGGATGGCTACACCAAC.

Worth noting for this clonotype: The conserved closing phenylalanine or tryptophan is absent in this CDR3, likely reflecting a read error. V usage is TRBV4-1 and J usage is TRBJ2-7; D is undetermined. Germline CDR1 MGHRA, CDR2 YSYEKL. V lost 2 bases, J lost 2 bases, and 10 bases lay in between. The CDR3 is 14 amino acids. In DNA form, the CDR3 reads TGCGCCAGCAGCCAATCGGACCGTACCTACGAGCAGTACAAC. Translated, it gives CASSQSDRTYEQYN.

Ten or more counts support this clonotype. This chain connects TRBV5-1 to TRBJ2-3, with 9 bases that match TRBD2. V lost 1 base to trimming and J lost 0 bases; unmatched junction nucleotides: 3. Germline CDR1 is SGHRS and CDR2 is YFSETQ. This CDR3 spans 16 amino acids. This CDR3 reads CASSLNLAGSTDTQYF. In DNA form, the CDR3 reads TGCGCCAGCAGCTTGAATCTAGCGGGGAGCACAGATACGCAGTATTTT.

This clonotype has at least ten counts. The chain uses TRBV29-1 and TRBJ2-7, with 10 positions matching TRBD2. Germline assignment: CDR1 SQVTM and CDR2 ANQGSEA. V was clipped by 4 bases and J by 4 bases; unmatched bases: 4. The CDR3 has 13 amino acids. The DNA of the CDR3 is TGCAGCGTTGTAGCGGGAGGAATATACGAGCAGTACTTC. Translated, it gives CSVVAGGIYEQYF.

This clonotype is categorized as medium-sized. The V gene is TRBV20-1, the J gene TRBJ2-5; 8 nucleotides agree with TRBD1. Trimming took 6 bases from V and 2 from J; bases not matched to a gene: 8. The CDR3 is 14 amino acids. The V gene's germline CDR1 is DFQATT and CDR2 SNEGSKA (reference sequence). This CDR3 reads CSASGTGSQETQYF. The CDR3 coding sequence is TGCAGTGCCTCCGGGACAGGATCACAAGAGACCCAGTACTTC.

This clonotype was detected ten times or more. DNA of the CDR3: TGTGCCAGCCGCTTCGCTTCAGGGCAATCGGCGTTGTACTTC. This translates into CASRFASGQSALYF. This chain joins TRBV6-2 or TRBV6-3 and TRBJ2-7, with a weak D call TRBD1 (5 bases). CDR1 is MNHEY and CDR2 is SVGEGT in the germline V gene. This CDR3 is 14 amino acids long. Trimming left V 8 bases short and J 12 bases short, with 26 bases between.

This clonotype has at least ten counts. This sequence joins TRBV5-5 and TRBJ1-1; D is undetermined. The CDR3 sequence is 13 residues long. CDR1 and CDR2 (germline): SGHKS, YYEKEE (reference sequence). Trimming removed 2 bases from V and 2 bases from J, with 7 bases in between. DNA of the CDR3: TGTGCCAGCAGCTTTCGGGCCAACACTGAAGCTTTCTTT. Translated: CASSFRANTEAFF.

This clonotype was seen only a few times. This chain uses TRBV5-1 with TRBJ2-5; D is undetermined. The CDR3 has 13 residues. CDR1 SGHRS and CDR2 YFSETQ come from the germline V gene. The ends were cut back, 4 bases at V and 5 bases at J, with 12 bases in the middle. In DNA form, the CDR3 reads TGCGCCAGCAGCCCCCGTAGTTGGGAGACCCAGTACTTC. The encoded protein is CASSPRSWETQYF. The entire variable domain, with the rest obtained from reference TRBV5-1 and TRBJ2-5, is as follows: KAGVTQTPRYLIKTRGQQVTLSCSPISGHRSVSWYQQTPGQGLQFLFEYFSETQRNKGNFPGRFSGRQFSNSRSEMNVSTLELGDSALYLCASSPRSWETQYFGPGTRLLVL.

This clonotype occurred many times. The chain is built from TRBV20-1 and TRBJ2-3; D not resolved. Deletions cut 0 bases from V and 1 base from J, with 14 bases between. The CDR3 has 16 amino acids. CDR1 is DFQATT, CDR2 SNEGSKA, per germline (reference sequence). CDR3 DNA sequence: TGCAGTGCTAGAGATTGGCGGAGACACCGCACAGATACGCAGTATTTT. As protein: CSARDWRRHRTDTQYF.

The gene calls are TRBV2 and TRBJ2-1; the D gene is possibly TRBD2 (6 bases). There are 13 residues in the CDR3. Per germline, CDR1 SNHLY and CDR2 FYNNEI. Trimming removed 7 bases at V and 5 bases at J, with 12 bases between. Here the CDR3 DNA reads TGTGCCAGCAAAGAGCGGGCCGACAATGAGCAGTTCTTC. Encoded protein: CASKERADNEQFF.

This clonotype was found many times. J is TRBJ2-3 and V is TRBV7-2, with D perhaps matching TRBD2 (5 bases). V was trimmed by 2 bases and J by 4 bases, leaving 16 bases between them. The CDR3 length is 16 residues. Germline-derived CDR1 and CDR2 are SGHTA and FQGNSA. The CDR3 is CASSLSFGGSADTQYF. The DNA of the CDR3 is TGTGCCAGCAGCTTATCGTTCGGCGGGTCGGCAGATACGCAGTATTTT.

This clonotype was found many times. V usage is TRBV7-2 and J usage is TRBJ2-4, with D perhaps assigned TRBD1 or TRBD2 (7 bases each). With 6 bases removed from V and 7 bases from J, the gap between germline ends came to 19 bases. Germline values: CDR1 SGHTA, CDR2 FQGNSA. This CDR3 is 15 amino acids long. CDR3 amino acids: CASRLGLGGGNIQYF. As DNA, the CDR3 is TGTGCCAGCAGACTCGGACTAGGGGGCGGGAACATTCAGTACTTC. Looking up the rest from reference TRBV7-2 and TRBJ2-4 gives the full variable domain: GAGVSQSPSNKVTEKGKDVELRCDPISGHTALYWYRQSLGQGLEFLIYFQGNSAPDKSGLPSDRFSAERTGGSVSTLTIQRTQQEDSAVYLCASRLGLGGGNIQYFGAGTRLSVL.

This clonotype occurred many times. The chain combines TRBV9 with TRBJ1-6; D is ambiguous. The V and J ends lost 0 bases and 8 bases respectively, with 6 bases between them. Germline CDR1 reads SGDLS; CDR2 reads YYNGEE. This CDR3 has 13 residues. CDR3: CASSVGEDSPLHF. Written as DNA, the CDR3 is TGTGCCAGCAGCGTAGGGGAGGATTCACCCCTCCACTTT.

This clonotype was counted many times. The genes are TRBV2 and TRBJ2-1; D remains ambiguous. This CDR3 spans 12 amino acids. Germline V gives CDR1 SNHLY, CDR2 FYNNEI. V lost 6 bases to trimming and J lost 8 bases, with 11 bases between them. DNA of the CDR3: TGTGCCAGCAGGCCCCTAGGCTATGAGCAGTTCTTC. As protein: CASRPLGYEQFF.

This clonotype was seen repeatedly, ten times or more. The rearrangement links TRBV20-1 to TRBJ2-1; 8 bases are a match to TRBD1. Germline CDR1 and CDR2: DFQATT and SNEGSKA (reference sequence). The CDR3 has 17 amino acids. The trim removed 4 bases at V and 5 bases at J, leaving 16 bases unmatched. Here the CDR3 reads CSANGQGVPRSNNEQFF. CDR3 in DNA: TGCAGTGCTAACGGACAGGGAGTTCCCCGGTCAAACAATGAGCAGTTCTTC.

Ten or more counts support this clonotype. The chain recombines TRBV7-2 with TRBJ1-1; a weak D match, TRBD1 (6 bases). The V gene lost 3 bases and the J gene lost 9 bases, with 17 bases spanning the gap. The CDR3 has 14 amino acids. The germline CDR1 and CDR2 sequences are SGHTA and FQGNSA. CDR3 loop: CASSFGQTVKKAFF. CDR3 bases: TGTGCCAGCAGCTTCGGACAGACCGTCAAGAAAGCTTTCTTT.

Regarding this clonotype: The germline gene is not matched at one end of the junction; a read error may be the cause. The rearrangement joins TRBV14 to TRBJ1-5; D possibly corresponds to TRBD1 (6 bases). The CDR3 has 13 amino acids. The V gene's germline CDR1 is SGHDN and CDR2 FVKESK. The CDR3 DNA follows: TGTGCCAGCAGTCCAGACAGGAATCAGCCCCAGAATTTT. Its translation is CASSPDRNQPQNF.

This clonotype was detected ten times or more. The V and J genes are TRBV29-1 and TRBJ2-1; 14 bases map to TRBD2. From germline, CDR1 is SQVTM and CDR2 ANQGSEA. V lost 6 bases, J lost 7 bases, and 5 bases stayed unmatched. The CDR3 totals 14 residues. The CDR3 region has the DNA TGCAGCGTAGGAGGGACTAGCGGGAGAAATGAGCAGTTCTTC. This codes for CSVGGTSGRNEQFF.

This clonotype was observed at least ten times. The chain carries TRBV5-6 and TRBJ1-1; the match to TRBD1 covers 7 bases. The CDR3 is made up of 15 amino acids. Losses at the gene ends were 5 bases for V and 0 bases for J; bases not matched to a gene: 7. CDR1 and CDR2 from the germline V gene are SGHDT and YYEEEE. The CDR3 reads CASRNRGTLNTEAFF. The CDR3 DNA follows: TGTGCCAGCAGAAACAGGGGCACCTTGAACACTGAAGCTTTCTTT.

There are many counts of this clonotype. For the CDR3, the DNA is TGTGCCAGCCGACTAGCGGGAGCTGGCGCAGATACGCAGTATTTT. Protein sequence: CASRLAGAGADTQYF. The V call is TRBV7-9, the J call TRBJ2-3, with TRBD2 matching 12 bases. CDR1 and CDR2 from the germline V gene are SEHNR and FQNEAQ (reference sequence). The CDR3 has 15 amino acids. V lost 8 bases and J lost 4; bases outside the gene matches: 7.

Many counts were recorded for this clonotype. V gene TRBV6-6 combines with J gene TRBJ1-1; D unclear. Germline assignment: CDR1 MNHNY and CDR2 SVGAGI (reference sequence). The CDR3 is 12 residues long. The CDR3 nucleotides are TGTGCGGCCGGAAGGGCAGTGGCGGAAGCTTTCTTT. Its protein product is CAAGRAVAEAFF.

This clonotype was counted many times. J is TRBJ2-7 and V is TRBV4-2, with 7 bases matching TRBD2. CDR3 size: 14 residues. With V trimmed by 1 base and J by 0 bases, 0 bases remained unmatched. The germline V gene encodes CDR1 LGHNA and CDR2 YNFKEQ. The CDR3 DNA is TGTGCCAGCAGCCAAGGCGGGAGCTCCTACGAGCAGTACTTC. It is translated as CASSQGGSSYEQYF.

This clonotype was seen ten or more times. This rearrangement joins TRBV12-3 or TRBV12-4 to TRBJ2-2; no clear D. This CDR3 has 14 residues. Trimming stripped 3 bases from V and 0 bases from J, with 5 bases between. CDR3 sequence: CASSFLPNTGELFF. The CDR3 DNA sequence: TGTGCCAGCAGTTTTTTACCGAACACCGGGGAGCTGTTTTTT.